This T cell receptor (beta chain) derives from a study of a mutant IDH1 vaccine in newly diagnosed glioma. The CDR3 contains 14 residues. The germline V and J ends were trimmed by 5 bases and 2 bases, with 10 bases remaining between them. CDR1 and CDR2 from the germline V gene are MNHNS and SASEGT. About this clone: Its antigen remains unknown.

As for time point: week 35, safety follow-up. Topical imiquimod was applied with each vaccine dose, which held 300 ug of mutant IDH1 20-mer peptide. New WHO grade 3 or 4 astrocytomas that were IDH1-mutant and ATRX-lost occurred in the donors. Only in-frame clones appear in the TCRdb table, and some are missing; sequencing was by immunoSEQ multiplex PCR. The sample records 41,000 or so clones, 75% to 90% being singletons. This sequence originates from a man aged 35 to 55 with glioma. This chain links TRBV6-1 with TRBJ1-3; D gene unclear. The source material was PBMCs, sampled from a glioma patient whose treatment included an IDH1 peptide vaccine. CDR3 amino acids: CASSSTEPGNTIYF. Written as DNA, the CDR3 is TGTGCCAGCAGTTCGACGGAACCTGGAAACACCATATATTTT.